The present TCR beta chain was sequenced within a study of Graves' ophthalmopathy and Graves' hyperthyroidism. The wider study: There was a collection of peripheral blood at initial diagnosis, before any treatment.

Germline V gives CDR1 SGHKS, CDR2 YYEKEE (reference sequence). The length of the CDR3 is 17 residues. The V end lost 0 bases, the J end lost 5 bases, and 15 bases lay between the germline ends. For repertoire sequencing, the TCR beta CDR3 regions were amplified from RNA transcripts. First-round RT-PCR used HTBI primers; second-round multiplex PCR followed. One entry per CDR3 protein results from TCRdb running MiXCR on the multiplex PCR reads. The data hold about 740,000 distinct CDR3 sequences, with 40% observed a single time. The authors diagnosed from clinical symptoms, serum thyroxine, TRAb, thyroid ultrasound and orbital computed tomography. The authors isolated PBMCs from more than 9 ml of fresh peripheral blood.

The rearrangement links TRBV5-5 to TRBJ1-6; a possible D gene is TRBD1 (5 bases). Source material: peripheral blood. This receptor was obtained from an adult man with Graves' ophthalmopathy. The CDR3 DNA reads TGTGCCAGCAGCTTGGCGGGGGTCCTAGGGGATAATTCACCCCTCCACTTT. Translating it yields CASSLAGVLGDNSPLHF.